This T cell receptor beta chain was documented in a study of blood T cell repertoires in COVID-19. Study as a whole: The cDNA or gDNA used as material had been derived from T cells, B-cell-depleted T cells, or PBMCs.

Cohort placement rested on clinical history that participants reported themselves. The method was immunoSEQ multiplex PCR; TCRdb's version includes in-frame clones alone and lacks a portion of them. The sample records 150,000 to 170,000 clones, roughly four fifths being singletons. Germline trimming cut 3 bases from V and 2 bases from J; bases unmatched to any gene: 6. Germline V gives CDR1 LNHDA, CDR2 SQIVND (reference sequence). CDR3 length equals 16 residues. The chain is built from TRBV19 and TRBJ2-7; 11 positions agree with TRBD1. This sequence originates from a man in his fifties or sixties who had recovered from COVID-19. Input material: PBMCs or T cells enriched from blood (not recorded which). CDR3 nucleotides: TGTGCCAGTAGTATTATAGGACAGGGGGCGGCCTACGAGCAGTACTTC. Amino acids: CASSIIGQGAAYEQYF.